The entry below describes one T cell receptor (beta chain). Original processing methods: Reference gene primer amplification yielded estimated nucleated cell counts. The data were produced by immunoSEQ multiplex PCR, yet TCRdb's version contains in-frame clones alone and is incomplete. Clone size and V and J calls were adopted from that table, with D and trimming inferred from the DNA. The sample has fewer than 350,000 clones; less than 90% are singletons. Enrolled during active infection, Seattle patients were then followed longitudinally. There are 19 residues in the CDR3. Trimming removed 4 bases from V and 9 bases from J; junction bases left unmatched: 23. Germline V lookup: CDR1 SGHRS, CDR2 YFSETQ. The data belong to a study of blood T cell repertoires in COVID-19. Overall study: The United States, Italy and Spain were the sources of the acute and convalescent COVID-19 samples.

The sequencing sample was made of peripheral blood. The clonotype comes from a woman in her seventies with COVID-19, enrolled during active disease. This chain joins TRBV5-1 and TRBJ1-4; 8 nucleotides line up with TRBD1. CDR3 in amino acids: CASSPETGVYEVPPKKLFF. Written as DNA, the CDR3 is TGCGCCAGCAGCCCCGAGACAGGGGTGTATGAGGTACCTCCGAAAAAACTGTTTTTT.